Listed here is a single TCR beta chain. Its cognate antigen is unknown. PCR employed 60 Vbeta and 13 Jbeta primers. Profiled with immunoSEQ multiplex PCR; TCRdb holds only in-frame clones, not every one. In the table there are roughly 110,000 clones, 71% of which are singletons. The data derive from a study of cytomegalovirus exposure and HLA in healthy donors. About the study: An early data release held around 80 million unique TCRs from HLA-typed donors.

Study results and limitations: A few chains tied to CMV proved CMV antigen-specific in vitro. TCR beta V segments were, for the most part, productive about 90% or about 30% of the time in an earlier analysis.

CDR1 is SGHRS, CDR2 YFSETQ, per germline. The CDR3 is made up of 17 amino acids. With 3 bases removed from V and 0 bases from J, the gap between germline ends came to 18 bases. Input material: PBMCs. The chain has TRBV5-1 and TRBJ1-1; TRBD1 might be the D (6 bases). The receptor's source is a female donor in good health and CMV-seronegative. The CDR3 DNA sequence: TGCGCCAGCAGCTGGAGACAGGTAGGAAGGATGAACACTGAAGCTTTCTTT. It translates to CASSWRQVGRMNTEAFF.